The present T cell receptor (beta chain) was sequenced within a study of T cell changes during pregnancy in multiple sclerosis. The CDR3 covers 14 residues. In germline, CDR1 is SGHDT, CDR2 YYEEEE. V was clipped by 0 bases and J by 7 bases, with 11 bases between them. Assay: immunoSEQ multiplex PCR; the TCRdb copy retains only in-frame clones and omits some. There are approximately 80,000 clones in the sample; around 93% occur only once, and roughly 2.5% lies in the top ten. Here the sequenced sample was peripheral blood, taken in the third trimester of pregnancy. The TCR comes from a female donor with multiple sclerosis, enrolled in a pregnancy study. The chain couples TRBV5-6 to TRBJ2-1; tentatively, D is TRBD1 (6 bases). The CDR3 is CASSLAGAINEQFF. As DNA, the CDR3 is TGTGCCAGCAGCTTGGCAGGGGCGATTAATGAGCAGTTCTTC.